The count of the clone carrying this TCR beta chain is one. This record belongs to a study of blood T cell repertoires in COVID-19. Assay: immunoSEQ multiplex PCR; the TCRdb copy retains only in-frame clones and omits some. The sample lists about 70,000 clones; around 85% were seen once. This CDR3 spans 15 amino acids. Germline V CDR1 and CDR2: MNHEY, SVGAGI. V was clipped by 8 bases and J by 6 bases; unmatched bases: 11. Sequenced material: peripheral blood. The rearrangement links TRBV6-5 to TRBJ2-2, with 8 bases matching TRBD2. The TCR comes from a woman aged 80 or older with active or convalescent COVID-19. CDR3 protein: CASEIGGAVSGELFF. In nucleotides, the CDR3 is TGTGCCAGCGAAATCGGGGGGGCCGTCTCCGGGGAGCTGTTTTTT.